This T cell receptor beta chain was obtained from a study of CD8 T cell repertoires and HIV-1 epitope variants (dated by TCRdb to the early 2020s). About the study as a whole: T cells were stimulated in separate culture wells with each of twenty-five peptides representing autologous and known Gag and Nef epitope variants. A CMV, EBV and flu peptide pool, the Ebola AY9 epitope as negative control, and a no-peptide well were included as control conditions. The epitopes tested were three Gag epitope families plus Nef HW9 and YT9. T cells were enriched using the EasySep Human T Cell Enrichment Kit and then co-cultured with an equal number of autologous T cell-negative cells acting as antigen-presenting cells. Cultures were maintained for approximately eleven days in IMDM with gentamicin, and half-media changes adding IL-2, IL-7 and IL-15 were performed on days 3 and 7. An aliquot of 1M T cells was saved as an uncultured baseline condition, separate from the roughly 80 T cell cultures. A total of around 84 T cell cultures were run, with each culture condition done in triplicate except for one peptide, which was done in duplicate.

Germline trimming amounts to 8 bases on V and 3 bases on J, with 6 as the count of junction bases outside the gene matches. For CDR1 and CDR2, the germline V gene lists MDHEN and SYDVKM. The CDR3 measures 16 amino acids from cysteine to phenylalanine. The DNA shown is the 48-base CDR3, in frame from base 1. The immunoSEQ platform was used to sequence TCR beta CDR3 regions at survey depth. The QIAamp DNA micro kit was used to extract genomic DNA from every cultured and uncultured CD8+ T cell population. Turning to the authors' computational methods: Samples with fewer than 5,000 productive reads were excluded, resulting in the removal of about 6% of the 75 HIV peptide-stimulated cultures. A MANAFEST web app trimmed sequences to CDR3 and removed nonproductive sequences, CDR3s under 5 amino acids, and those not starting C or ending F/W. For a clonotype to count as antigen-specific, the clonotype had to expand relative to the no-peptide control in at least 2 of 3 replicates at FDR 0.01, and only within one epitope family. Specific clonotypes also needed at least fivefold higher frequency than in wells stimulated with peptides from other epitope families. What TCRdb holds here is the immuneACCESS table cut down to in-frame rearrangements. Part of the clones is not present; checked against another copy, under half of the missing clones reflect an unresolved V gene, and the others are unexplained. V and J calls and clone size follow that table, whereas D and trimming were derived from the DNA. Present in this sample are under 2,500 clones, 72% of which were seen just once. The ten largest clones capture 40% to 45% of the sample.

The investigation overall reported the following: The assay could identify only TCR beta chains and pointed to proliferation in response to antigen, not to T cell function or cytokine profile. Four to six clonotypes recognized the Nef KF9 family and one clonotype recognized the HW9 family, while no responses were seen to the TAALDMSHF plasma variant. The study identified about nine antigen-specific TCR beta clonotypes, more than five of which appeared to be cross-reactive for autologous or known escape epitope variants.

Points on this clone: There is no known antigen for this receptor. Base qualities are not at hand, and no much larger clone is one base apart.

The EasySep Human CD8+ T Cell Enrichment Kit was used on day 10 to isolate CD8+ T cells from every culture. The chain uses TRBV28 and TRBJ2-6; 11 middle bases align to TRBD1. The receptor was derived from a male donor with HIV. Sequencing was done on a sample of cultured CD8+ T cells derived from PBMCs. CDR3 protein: CASRGTGGFGANVLTF. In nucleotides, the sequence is TGTGCCAGCCGCGGGACAGGGGGGTTTGGGGCCAACGTCCTGACTTTC.